One sample yielded the 28 T cell receptor beta chains listed below, sequenced in a study of shared clonotypes between healthy human individuals. TCRdb keeps only in-frame clones here, not all; method: immunoSEQ multiplex PCR. There are a few hundred thousand clones in the sample; 97% occur only once, and around 0.057% lies in the top ten. Source material: naive CD4+ T cells sorted from blood. The subset: CD45RA+ positively selected. The receptors derive from a woman aged 25 to 39 in good health.

A note on this clone: Different DNA sequences within this sample yield the same CDR3. This sequence joins TRBV5-1 and TRBJ2-7, with 7 bases that match TRBD2. From germline, CDR1 is SGHRS and CDR2 YFSETQ. J was trimmed by 2 bases and V by 2 bases; bases with no gene match: 7. The CDR3 length is 15 residues. This CDR3 reads CASSLGLADTYEQYF. The CDR3 region has the DNA TGCGCCAGCAGCTTAGGTCTAGCGGATACCTACGAGCAGTACTTC.

The chain's CDR3 is CAIRDIGYGYTF. The CDR3 DNA follows: TGTGCCATCCGGGACATCGGCTATGGCTACACCTTC. The chain employs TRBV10-3 and TRBJ1-2, with a tentative D call TRBD1 (6 bases). The CDR3 consists of 12 residues. Trimming shortened V by 8 bases and J by 4 bases, and 11 bases separated the two germline ends. CDR1 and CDR2 from the germline V gene are ENHRY and SYGVKD.

This rearrangement joins TRBV19 to TRBJ2-2; 7 bases map to TRBD1. Germline loops: CDR1 LNHDA, CDR2 SQIVND (reference sequence). The V segment lost 5 bases and the J segment 0 bases; nucleotides outside the gene matches: 3. This CDR3 has 15 amino acids. Here the CDR3 DNA reads TGTGCCAGTAGTTTAGGACAGGCGAACACCGGGGAGCTGTTTTTT. Its translation is CASSLGQANTGELFF.

The rearrangement joins TRBV5-1 to TRBJ1-2; D is perhaps TRBD1 (6 bases). This CDR3 is built from 13 residues. Germline CDR1 SGHRS, CDR2 YFSETQ. Trimming shortened V by 0 bases and J by 7 bases, and 10 bases separated the two germline ends. The DNA of the CDR3 is TGCGCCAGCAGCTTGGATAACAGGGCTGGCTACACCTTC. This encodes CASSLDNRAGYTF.

Only one count was recorded for this clone. The genes are TRBV18 and TRBJ2-1; 10 bases map to TRBD2. The CDR3 has 15 residues. With V trimmed by 3 bases and J by 5 bases, 4 bases remained unmatched. Germline V gene data show CDR1 as KGHSH and CDR2 as LQKENI. The CDR3 DNA is TGTGCCAGCTCACCCACTAGCGGGGCCAACAATGAGCAGTTCTTC. Protein sequence: CASSPTSGANNEQFF.

This sequence joins TRBV19 and TRBJ2-5, with D possibly being TRBD1 (5 bases). Trimming removed 7 bases from V and 5 bases from J, with 14 bases in between. Germline-derived CDR1 and CDR2 are LNHDA and SQIVND (reference sequence). The CDR3 runs 13 residues. In nucleotides, the CDR3 is TGTGCCAGTACCCCGAAAGGGGCTGAGACCCAGTACTTC. Translated, it gives CASTPKGAETQYF. Together with reference TRBV19 and TRBJ2-5, the CDR3 gives the full variable domain: DGGITQSPKYLFRKEGQNVTLSCEQNLNHDAMYWYRQDPGQGLRLIYYSQIVNDFQKGDIAEGYSVSREKKESFPLTVTSAQKNPTAFYLCASTPKGAETQYFGPGTRLLVL.

The CDR3 is CARYRDRALIDEKLFF. The DNA for the CDR3 is TGTGCCAGGTACCGGGACAGGGCCCTAATTGATGAAAAACTGTTTTTT. This chain connects TRBV5-8 to TRBJ1-4; 9 bases are a match to TRBD1. The J segment lost 6 bases and the V segment lost 8 bases, leaving 14 bases of the junction unmatched. In germline, CDR1 is SGHTS, CDR2 YDEGEE. This CDR3 is 16 amino acids long.

Details on this clone: The same CDR3 arises from other DNA sequences in this sample as well. This chain joins TRBV7-6 and TRBJ2-7; 14 bases fit TRBD2. Germline CDR1 is SGHVS and CDR2 is FNYEAQ. This CDR3 region has 16 residues. Trimming removed 3 bases from V and 0 bases from J; junction bases left unmatched: 1. CDR3 nucleotides: TGTGCCAGCAGCTTCGGGACTAGCGGGAGCTCCTACGAGCAGTACTTC. Encoded protein: CASSFGTSGSSYEQYF. Complete variable domain (other parts from reference TRBV7-6 and TRBJ2-7): GAGVSQSPRYKVTKRGQDVALRCDPISGHVSLYWYRQALGQGPEFLTYFNYEAQQDKSGLPNDRFSAERPEGSISTLTIQRTEQRDSAMYRCASSFGTSGSSYEQYFGPGTRLTVT.

The gene calls are TRBV28 and TRBJ2-1; 8 bases line up with TRBD1. Germline lookup yields CDR1 MDHEN and CDR2 SYDVKM. With V trimmed by 6 bases and J by 3 bases, 10 bases remained unmatched. The CDR3 covers 16 residues. The CDR3 sequence is CASSLHRGDYYNEQFF. The CDR3 nucleotides read TGTGCCAGCAGCTTGCACAGGGGGGATTACTACAATGAGCAGTTCTTC.

The chain links TRBV28 to TRBJ2-1; 7 bases are a match to TRBD1. CDR1 is MDHEN and CDR2 is SYDVKM in the germline V gene. Unmatched junction bases numbered 14, after V lost 5 bases and J lost 10 bases. CDR3 size: 15 residues. CDR3 residues: CASSPGQVITGEQFF. DNA for the CDR3: TGTGCCAGCAGTCCCGGACAGGTTATTACGGGGGAGCAGTTCTTC.

This rearrangement joins TRBV28 to TRBJ1-2; D is unresolved. The V and J ends lost 6 bases and 8 bases respectively, with 16 bases between them. The germline gives CDR1 MDHEN, CDR2 SYDVKM. The CDR3 length is 13 residues. This chain's CDR3 is CASSSGVPGGYTF. CDR3 in DNA: TGTGCCAGCAGCTCCGGGGTCCCCGGCGGCTACACCTTC.

The V and J genes are TRBV5-1 and TRBJ2-2, with D tentatively TRBD1 (5 bases). V lost 3 bases to trimming and J lost 3 bases, with 9 bases between them. CDR3 size: 14 residues. Germline V CDR1 and CDR2: SGHRS, YFSETQ. The CDR3 spells CASSSFRDTGELFF. The CDR3 DNA reads as TGCGCCAGCAGCTCTTTCAGGGACACCGGGGAGCTGTTTTTT.

The genes are TRBV6-5 and TRBJ1-1; D remains unclear. The V gene lost 1 base and the J gene lost 5 bases, with 14 bases spanning the gap. The length of the CDR3 is 15 residues. Germline V gene sequence: CDR1 MNHEY, CDR2 SVGAGI. CDR3 coding DNA: TGTGCCAGCAGTTACTGGAAGGGAATACGGACTGAAGCTTTCTTT. This encodes CASSYWKGIRTEAFF.

This clone appeared once. The V call is TRBV30, the J call TRBJ2-7; the match to TRBD2 covers 14 bases. V was pared by 1 base and J by 7 bases, with 6 bases of the junction left unmatched. Germline CDR1 GTSNPN, CDR2 SVGIG (reference sequence). This CDR3 has 15 amino acids. The CDR3 is CAWSETSGRAREQYF. CDR3 DNA: TGTGCCTGGAGTGAGACTAGCGGGAGGGCGCGGGAGCAGTACTTC.

The V and J genes are TRBV19 and TRBJ2-3, with a possible D match to TRBD1 (6 bases). Germline-derived CDR1 and CDR2 are LNHDA and SQIVND (reference sequence). This CDR3 is built from 13 residues. The germline V and J ends were trimmed by 3 bases and 4 bases, with 8 bases remaining between them. The CDR3 DNA is TGTGCCAGTAGTATCCAGGGGTCAGATACGCAGTATTTT. This gives the protein CASSIQGSDTQYF. Based on the CDR3 plus reference TRBV19 and TRBJ2-3, the full variable domain is DGGITQSPKYLFRKEGQNVTLSCEQNLNHDAMYWYRQDPGQGLRLIYYSQIVNDFQKGDIAEGYSVSREKKESFPLTVTSAQKNPTAFYLCASSIQGSDTQYFGPGTRLTVL.

The chain has TRBV11-2 and TRBJ1-2; TRBD1 matches 7 bases. J was trimmed by 7 bases and V by 5 bases; bases with no gene match: 7. This CDR3 has 13 residues. Germline V gene data show CDR1 as SGHAT and CDR2 as FQNNGV. The CDR3 is CASSDRVASGYTF. The CDR3 DNA reads TGTGCCAGCAGCGACAGGGTTGCTAGTGGCTACACCTTC.

V and J are TRBV6-5 and TRBJ2-7, with D possibly TRBD2 on 5 matching bases. The germline gives CDR1 MNHEY, CDR2 SVGAGI. V was cut by 6 bases and J by 3 bases, with 9 bases left in between. The CDR3 consists of 12 residues. CDR3 loop: CASSHRDYEQYF. CDR3 nucleotides: TGTGCCAGCAGCCACCGGGACTACGAGCAGTACTTC.

The chain recombines TRBV14 with TRBJ2-7; TRBD1 might be the D (5 bases). The CDR3 runs 17 residues. Germline V CDR1 and CDR2: SGHDN, FVKESK. The germline V and J ends were trimmed by 3 bases and 3 bases, with 21 bases remaining between them. The CDR3 region has the DNA TGTGCCAGCAGCCAGGCAGGCGGAGACAGCCGATTCTACGAGCAGTACTTC. Translated, it gives CASSQAGGDSRFYEQYF.

V and J are TRBV30 and TRBJ1-4; D might be TRBD1 (5 bases). The germline V gene has CDR1 GTSNPN and CDR2 SVGIG (reference sequence). The V end was cut by 5 bases, the J end by 8 bases, with 12 bases between. The CDR3 has 12 residues. In DNA, the CDR3 is TGTGCCTGGTGCGACTCAGGGGAAAAACTGTTTTTT. It codes for CAWCDSGEKLFF.

The chain couples TRBV14 to TRBJ2-1; D unresolved. This CDR3 spans 14 amino acids. The germline V gene encodes CDR1 SGHDN and CDR2 FVKESK. V gave up 5 bases and J gave up 3 bases, with 11 bases separating them. Here the CDR3 reads CASSSYYDYNEQFF. CDR3 nucleotides: TGTGCCAGCAGCTCGTATTATGACTACAATGAGCAGTTCTTC.

The chain has TRBV6-1 and TRBJ2-4; no clear D. Trimming stripped 3 bases from V and 9 bases from J, with 18 bases between. CDR1 MNHNS and CDR2 SASEGT come from the germline V gene. The CDR3 runs to 15 residues. The CDR3 protein is CASSENFGANGIQYF. The CDR3 DNA follows: TGTGCCAGCAGTGAGAATTTTGGAGCCAACGGCATTCAGTACTTC.

The CDR3 here is CASSFREAGELFF. CDR3 DNA: TGTGCCAGCAGCTTTCGGGAAGCCGGGGAGCTGTTTTTT. The chain combines TRBV7-7 with TRBJ2-2, with D possibly TRBD2 on 5 matching bases. Trimming took off 3 bases at V and 6 bases at J, with 8 bases between the two ends. CDR1 is SSHAT and CDR2 is FNYEAQ in the germline V gene (reference sequence). This CDR3 comprises 13 residues.

This chain links TRBV5-1 with TRBJ1-3; D unresolved. V was shortened by 4 bases and J by 2 bases, with 7 bases between the two germline ends. Germline V gene lookup returns CDR1 SGHRS and CDR2 YFSETQ. The CDR3 contains 13 residues. CDR3 sequence reads: CASSLATGNTIYF. The CDR3 DNA follows: TGCGCCAGCAGCCTTGCGACTGGAAACACCATATATTTT.

The rearrangement uses TRBV4-2 and TRBJ1-2; D gene unclear. Germline V gene sequence: CDR1 LGHNA, CDR2 YNFKEQ. The CDR3 consists of 12 residues. V dropped 0 bases and J dropped 7 bases, with 6 bases sitting between them. CDR3: CASSQEGPGYTF. The CDR3 region has the DNA TGTGCCAGCAGCCAAGAAGGGCCTGGCTACACCTTC.

This clone is a singleton in its sample. The CDR3 DNA follows: TGTGCCAGCAGCTCCCGACTAGCGGGAGGGAGCACAGTAGCCAAAAACATTCAGTACTTC. This encodes CASSSRLAGGSTVAKNIQYF. The chain recombines TRBV5-4 with TRBJ2-4, with 14 nucleotides matching TRBD2. Germline V lookup: CDR1 SGHNT, CDR2 YYREEE (reference sequence). The CDR3 totals 20 residues. With 3 bases clipped from V and 0 bases from J, the junction kept 11 bases outside the gene matches. Variable domain in full (rest from reference TRBV5-4 and TRBJ2-4): ETGVTQSPTHLIKTRGQQVTLRCSSQSGHNTVSWYQQALGQGPQFIFQYYREEENGRGNFPPRFSGLQFPNYSSELNVNALELDDSALYLCASSSRLAGGSTVAKNIQYFGAGTRLSVL.

V is TRBV5-4 and J is TRBJ2-7; 10 nucleotides align to TRBD2. The CDR3 is 15 residues long. Germline V gives CDR1 SGHNT, CDR2 YYREEE (reference sequence). Trimming at V came to 0 bases and at J to 4 bases, leaving 4 bases not matched to a gene. CDR3 nucleotide sequence: TGTGCCAGCAGCTTGGATCCTAGCGGGAGTTACGAGCAGTACTTC. Residues: CASSLDPSGSYEQYF.

The V call is TRBV7-3, the J call TRBJ2-1, with 8 positions matching TRBD2. Trimming took 0 bases from V and 8 from J; bases not matched to a gene: 3. The CDR3 has 14 residues. Germline CDR1 and CDR2: SGHTA and FQGTGA. The CDR3, as DNA: TGTGCCAGCAGCTTAACTCCGCGGGAGGATGAGCAGTTCTTC. Encoded protein: CASSLTPREDEQFF. Full variable domain (rest looked up from reference TRBV7-3 and TRBJ2-1): GAGVSQTPSNKVTEKGKYVELRCDPISGHTALYWYRQSLGQGPEFLIYFQGTGAADDSGLPNDRFFAVRPEGSVSTLKIQRTERGDSAVYLCASSLTPREDEQFFGPGTRLTVL.

The V gene is TRBV18, the J gene TRBJ1-3; D uncertain. Trimming took off 3 bases at V and 0 bases at J, with 6 bases between the two ends. Germline V CDR1 and CDR2: KGHSH, LQKENI. The CDR3 spans 14 residues. The CDR3 here is CASSPLNSGNTIYF. The CDR3, as DNA: TGTGCCAGCTCACCTTTAAACTCTGGAAACACCATATATTTT.